The next 11 T cell receptor beta chains were all read from a single sample in a study of beta chain features in type 1 diabetes. The whole isolated RNA underwent reverse transcription, so sequencing captured expressed TCRB transcripts. Here immunoSEQ multiplex PCR was the method, and the copy in TCRdb shows in-frame clones only, minus some. The sample has more than 300,000 clones, roughly 8% seen once. The sample was central memory CD4+ T cells from blood. Receptor source: a woman between 18 and 29 years old in good health.

This sequence joins TRBV19 and TRBJ1-5; tentatively, D is TRBD1 (5 bases). The V gene lost 3 bases and the J gene lost 7 bases, with 10 bases spanning the gap. The CDR3 length is 13 residues. CDR1 is LNHDA and CDR2 is SQIVND in the germline V gene (reference sequence). The CDR3 loop is CASSIQEGQPQHF. The CDR3 region has the DNA TGTGCCAGTAGTATCCAGGAGGGGCAGCCCCAGCATTTT.

The genes are TRBV19 and TRBJ2-1; D remains ambiguous. CDR3 length equals 14 residues. V was trimmed by 8 bases and J by 1 base, leaving 12 bases between them. The V gene's germline CDR1 is LNHDA and CDR2 SQIVND (reference sequence). The CDR3 coding sequence is TGTGCCAGTCAGCTGACCAGTTCCTACAATGAGCAGTTCTTC. Translating it yields CASQLTSSYNEQFF.

As for this clone: A single base separates this from a much larger clone, so it may be a read error. This chain connects TRBV28 to TRBJ2-7; TRBD2 matches at 13 bases. The CDR3 spans 15 residues. Per the germline V gene, CDR1 is MDHEN and CDR2 is SYDVKM. Losses at the gene ends were 6 bases for V and 2 bases for J; bases not matched to a gene: 4. The CDR3 nucleotides are TGTGCCAGCAGCCGCGGGACTAGCGGGGCCTACGAGCAGTACTTC. It is translated as CASSRGTSGAYEQYF.

This clone occurred a few times. The chain carries TRBV6-5 and TRBJ2-3, with D unresolved. The CDR3 loop spans 15 amino acids. The V gene lost 1 base and the J gene lost 1 base, with 9 bases spanning the gap. Looked up from germline, CDR1 is MNHEY and CDR2 is SVGAGI. CDR3 amino acids: CASSYYSGGTDTQYF. In DNA form, the CDR3 reads TGTGCCAGCAGTTACTATTCTGGGGGCACAGATACGCAGTATTTT.

This clone has more than one count but fewer than ten. The chain combines TRBV19 with TRBJ1-2; no firm D call. Germline values: CDR1 LNHDA, CDR2 SQIVND (reference sequence). Between the trimmed V and J ends, which lost 5 bases and 0 bases, there was a span of 10 bases. This CDR3 has 14 residues. In DNA, the CDR3 is TGTGCCAGTAGTGCTCAAACAACTAACTATGGCTACACCTTC. This encodes CASSAQTTNYGYTF.

As DNA, the CDR3 is TGTGCCAGCAGCGAGGGACAGGGGGCGTTTCAGCCCCAGCATTTT. Its protein is CASSEGQGAFQPQHF. The chain combines TRBV9 with TRBJ1-5, with 12 bases identical to TRBD1. CDR1 and CDR2 from the germline V gene are SGDLS and YYNGEE. With 3 bases clipped from V and 6 bases from J, the junction kept 4 bases outside the gene matches. The CDR3 extends over 15 amino acids. The full variable domain, rest sourced from reference TRBV9 and TRBJ1-5, is DSGVTQTPKHLITATGQRVTLRCSPRSGDLSVYWYQQSLDQGLQFLIQYYNGEERAKGNILERFSAQQFPDLHSELNLSSLELGDSALYFCASSEGQGAFQPQHFGDGTRLSIL.

This clone was recorded many times. The V and J genes are TRBV7-4 and TRBJ2-5, with D hard to call. V was shortened by 4 bases and J by 5 bases, with 11 bases between the two germline ends. Germline V gene lookup returns CDR1 SGHVT and CDR2 SQSDAQ. This CDR3 spans 13 amino acids. In DNA form, the CDR3 reads TGTGCCAGCAGCTACGACCCCCCCGAGACCCAGTACTTC. This sequence encodes CASSYDPPETQYF.

This chain joins TRBV7-8 and TRBJ2-2; no definite D call. Germline V gene lookup returns CDR1 SGHVS and CDR2 FQNEAQ. Trimming left V 5 bases short and J 6 bases short, with 10 bases between. The CDR3 covers 13 residues. This CDR3 is CASSRYQAGELFF. Here the CDR3 DNA reads TGTGCCAGCAGCCGTTACCAGGCCGGGGAGCTGTTTTTT.

This clone was observed many times. V gene TRBV5-1 combines with J gene TRBJ2-1; the D gene could be TRBD1 or TRBD2 (5 bases each). The V and J ends lost 4 bases and 4 bases respectively, with 12 bases between them. CDR1 and CDR2 from the germline V gene are SGHRS and YFSETQ. The CDR3 runs to 14 residues. CDR3 amino acids: CASSPGAVYNEQFF. In DNA, the CDR3 is TGCGCCAGCAGCCCCGGGGCTGTATACAATGAGCAGTTCTTC.

The table lists this clone with a few counts. V usage is TRBV7-2 and J usage is TRBJ2-7; 7 bases are a match to TRBD1. With 7 bases clipped from V and 4 bases from J, the junction kept 13 bases outside the gene matches. Germline V gene data show CDR1 as SGHTA and CDR2 as FQGNSA. This CDR3 contains 15 residues. Here the CDR3 reads CASNPYRDRFYEQYF. CDR3 in DNA: TGTGCCAGCAACCCTTACCGGGACAGATTTTACGAGCAGTACTTC.

This clone was counted only a few times. The chain joins TRBV4-2 to TRBJ2-3; TRBD2 might be the D (6 bases). Germline V gene sequence: CDR1 LGHNA, CDR2 YNFKEQ. The CDR3 length is 16 residues. Trimming cost V 4 bases and J 2 bases, with 16 bases left between them. CDR3 coding DNA: TGTGCCAGCAGCCGCCTTCTAGCGACTAACACAGATACGCAGTATTTT. Protein sequence: CASSRLLATNTDTQYF.